This T cell receptor (beta chain) comes out of a study of blood T cell repertoires in COVID-19. The assay was immunoSEQ multiplex PCR, and TCRdb's table has in-frame clones only and misses some. The profile shows around 340,000 clones, around 83% of them singletons. The CDR3 length is 15 residues. Germline assignment: CDR1 LGHNA and CDR2 YNFKEQ. The J segment lost 6 bases and the V segment lost 4 bases, leaving 8 bases of the junction unmatched. The sample was peripheral blood. The V and J genes are TRBV4-2 and TRBJ1-2; 10 nucleotides agree with TRBD1. This TCR was recovered from a man aged 30 to 39 with active or convalescent COVID-19. The CDR3 DNA follows: TGTGCCAGCAGCCGACCGACGACAGGGGGCGATGGCTACACCTTC. Translated, it gives CASSRPTTGGDGYTF.